The 10 T cell receptor beta chains below come from one sample, sequenced in a study of T cell changes during pregnancy in multiple sclerosis. Clones were read by immunoSEQ multiplex PCR, and TCRdb kept only the in-frame ones, dropping some. The data hold 130,000 or so clones, with less than 97% observed a single time. Sequencing was performed on peripheral blood, taken after pregnancy. The receptors derive from a female donor with multiple sclerosis, enrolled in a pregnancy study.

The rearrangement joins TRBV9 to TRBJ2-4, with 8 positions matching TRBD1. Trimming cost V 0 bases and J 8 bases; bases outside gene matches: 10. There are 16 residues in the CDR3. Germline V gene sequence: CDR1 SGDLS, CDR2 YYNGEE. The CDR3 DNA reads TGTGCCAGCAGCGTAGGGGGACAGGCCTCTTGGGACATTCAGTACTTC. Residues: CASSVGGQASWDIQYF.

The chain has TRBV5-1 and TRBJ2-1, with 9 positions matching TRBD2. Unmatched junction bases numbered 22, after V lost 2 bases and J lost 10 bases. The CDR3 has 19 amino acids. CDR1 and CDR2 from the germline V gene are SGHRS and YFSETQ. The CDR3 DNA sequence: TGCGCCAGCAGCTTAAGCCTTACCCGAGGGCTAGCGGGGATCCGAGAGCAGTTCTTC. Its protein product is CASSLSLTRGLAGIREQFF.

This clone was seen a single time. The rearrangement joins TRBV11-2 to TRBJ2-1; 11 positions match TRBD2. The germline V gene has CDR1 SGHAT and CDR2 FQNNGV. CDR3 size: 14 residues. V was pared by 5 bases and J by 8 bases, with 5 bases of the junction left unmatched. The CDR3 protein is CASSVTSGTYEQFF. DNA for the CDR3: TGTGCCAGCAGCGTGACTAGCGGGACGTATGAGCAGTTCTTC.

The chain recombines TRBV4-1 with TRBJ2-2; D might be TRBD1 (6 bases). This CDR3 has 17 residues. CDR1 and CDR2 (germline): MGHRA, YSYEKL. Trimming cost V 3 bases and J 4 bases, with 18 bases left between them. This CDR3 reads CASSHLPDDRPTGELFF. The CDR3 DNA reads TGCGCCAGCAGCCACCTCCCCGACGACAGGCCCACCGGGGAGCTGTTTTTT.

This chain joins TRBV7-9 and TRBJ1-3; D unresolved. CDR1 and CDR2 (germline): SEHNR, FQNEAQ (reference sequence). Trimming took 6 bases from V and 0 from J, leaving 15 bases between them. This CDR3 region has 16 residues. Here the CDR3 reads CASSSTLKISGNTIYF. Written as DNA, the CDR3 is TGTGCCAGCAGTTCCACGCTAAAGATCTCTGGAAACACCATATATTTT. The whole variable domain, filled in from reference TRBV7-9 and TRBJ1-3, reads DTGVSQNPRHKITKRGQNVTFRCDPISEHNRLYWYRQTLGQGPEFLTYFQNEAQLEKSRLLSDRFSAERPKGSFSTLEIQRTEQGDSAMYLCASSSTLKISGNTIYFGEGSWLTVV.

J is TRBJ1-1 and V is TRBV6-6; D is ambiguous. V lost 0 bases, J lost 5 bases, and 13 bases lay in between. The CDR3 loop spans 15 amino acids. Germline values: CDR1 MNHNY, CDR2 SVGAGI (reference sequence). The CDR3 is CASSYSRPVRTEAFF. The DNA for the CDR3 is TGTGCCAGCAGTTACTCGCGGCCGGTAAGGACTGAAGCTTTCTTT.

CDR3 protein: CASSLGGGVWTEETQYF. The CDR3 DNA is TGCGCCAGCAGCTTGGGTGGTGGTGTTTGGACAGAAGAGACCCAGTACTTC. The V and J genes are TRBV5-1 and TRBJ2-5; TRBD1 is a possible D gene (6 bases). Per germline, CDR1 SGHRS and CDR2 YFSETQ. CDR3 length: 17 residues. V lost 0 bases and J 3 bases, leaving 18 bases between the germline ends.

This chain links TRBV7-6 with TRBJ2-5; perhaps TRBD1 as D (6 bases). Trimming took off 2 bases at V and 4 bases at J, with 11 bases between the two ends. Germline CDR1 reads SGHVS; CDR2 reads FNYEAQ. This CDR3 has 14 amino acids. The CDR3 loop reads CASSLQGSRETQYF. Written as DNA, the CDR3 is TGTGCCAGCAGCTTACAGGGGAGTCGAGAGACCCAGTACTTC.

The chain uses TRBV28 and TRBJ1-2; TRBD1 matches 9 bases. The junction had 7 bases not matched to a gene; V was cut back by 6 bases and J by 2 bases. Germline CDR1 is MDHEN and CDR2 is SYDVKM. This CDR3 contains 15 residues. CDR3 nucleotide sequence: TGTGCCAGCAGACTACAGGGGGCCATGAACTATGGCTACACCTTC. As protein: CASRLQGAMNYGYTF.

The V call is TRBV2, the J call TRBJ2-1, with D possibly TRBD2 on 7 matching bases. CDR1 is SNHLY and CDR2 is FYNNEI in the germline V gene. Trimming removed 4 bases from V and 3 bases from J, with 13 bases in between. There are 15 residues in the CDR3. The CDR3 sequence: CASSVRGAGYNEQFF. CDR3 bases: TGTGCCAGCAGTGTCCGGGGGGCTGGCTACAATGAGCAGTTCTTC. The full variable domain, in which reference TRBV2 and TRBJ2-1 provide the parts outside the CDR3, is EPEVTQTPSHQVTQMGQEVILRCVPISNHLYFYWYRQILGQKVEFLVSFYNNEISEKSEIFDDQFSVERPDGSNFTLKIRSTKLEDSAMYFCASSVRGAGYNEQFFGPGTRLTVL.